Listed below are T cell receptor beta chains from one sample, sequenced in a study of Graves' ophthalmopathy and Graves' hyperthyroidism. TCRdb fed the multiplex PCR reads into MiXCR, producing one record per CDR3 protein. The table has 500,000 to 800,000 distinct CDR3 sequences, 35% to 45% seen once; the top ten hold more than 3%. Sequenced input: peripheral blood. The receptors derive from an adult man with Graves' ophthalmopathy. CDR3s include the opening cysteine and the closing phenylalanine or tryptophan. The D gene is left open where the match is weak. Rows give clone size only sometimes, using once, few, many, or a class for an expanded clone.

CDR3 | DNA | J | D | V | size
CASSLAVDWQNEKLFF | TGTGCCAGCAGCTTAGCGGTGGATTGGCAAAATGAAAAACTGTTTTTT | TRBJ1-4 | - | TRBV11-2 | many
CASSYTNRVNQPQHF | TGTGCCAGCAGTTACACTAACAGGGTCAATCAGCCCCAGCATTTT | TRBJ1-5 | - | TRBV2 | few
CSVGQGAWETQYF | TGCAGCGTTGGACAGGGTGCTTGGGAGACCCAGTACTTC | TRBJ2-5 | TRBD1 | TRBV29-1 | -
CSSLRQGGDGYGYTF | TGCAGCAGTCTCCGACAGGGAGGGGATGGGTATGGCTACACCTTC | TRBJ1-2 | TRBD1 | TRBV29-1 | -
CASSPSTGTVWEQYF | TGTGCCAGCAGTCCATCCACCGGGACAGTCTGGGAGCAGTACTTC | TRBJ2-7 | TRBD1 | TRBV14 | -
CASGLLGGLTTEAFF | TGTGCTAGTGGTTTGTTGGGGGGTCTTACCACTGAAGCTTTCTTT | TRBJ1-1 | - | TRBV12-5 | few
CATSAKPYTEAFF | TGTGCCACCAGTGCTAAACCTTACACTGAAGCTTTCTTT | TRBJ1-1 | - | TRBV24-1 | -
CASSVGQGARAFF | TGTGCCAGCAGTGTCGGACAGGGGGCAAGAGCTTTCTTT | TRBJ1-1 | TRBD1 | TRBV6-4 | many
CASSLVGTGSSEAFF | TGTGCCAGCAGCTTAGTCGGGACAGGATCCTCTGAAGCTTTCTTT | TRBJ1-1 | TRBD1 | TRBV7-9 | few
CAIRRTDGGSPLHF | TGTGCCATCAGGAGGACGGATGGGGGTTCACCCCTCCACTTT | TRBJ1-6 | - | TRBV10-3 | -
CATSDDRGTGELFF | TGTGCCACCAGTGATGACAGGGGCACCGGGGAGCTGTTTTTT | TRBJ2-2 | TRBD1 | TRBV24-1 | -
CATSREGRPQGEQYF | TGTGCCACCAGCAGAGAGGGGAGGCCACAGGGAGAGCAGTACTTC | TRBJ2-7 | - | TRBV15 | many
CASSEGGANTGELFF | TGTGCCAGCAGTGAGGGGGGTGCGAACACCGGGGAGCTGTTTTTT | TRBJ2-2 | - | TRBV2 | many
CASSLAGKTTEALF | TGTGCCAGCAGCTTAGCGGGTAAAACCACTGAAGCTCTCTTT | TRBJ1-1 | - | TRBV9 | -
CAISEAVGTAVAKNIQYF | TGTGCCATCAGTGAGGCTGTCGGGACAGCGGTAGCCAAAAACATTCAGTACTTC | TRBJ2-4 | TRBD1 | TRBV10-3 | -
CASSMVGQLYEQYF | TGTGCCAGTAGTATGGTGGGACAGCTCTACGAGCAGTACTTC | TRBJ2-7 | TRBD1 | TRBV19 | many
CASSSAAFF | TGTGCCAGCAGCTCAGCAGCTTTCTTT | TRBJ1-1 | - | TRBV7-8 | many
CASSEARVEQYF | TGTGCCAGCAGTGAAGCGCGGGTGGAGCAGTACTTC | TRBJ2-7 | - | TRBV2 | many
CASRVGQGLNYGYTF | TGTGCCAGCAGGGTGGGACAGGGTCTGAACTATGGCTACACCTTC | TRBJ1-2 | TRBD1 | TRBV2 | few
CASSLIWTGDSPLHF | TGTGCCAGCAGCTTAATCTGGACAGGCGATTCACCCCTCCACTTT | TRBJ1-6 | TRBD1 | TRBV7-2 | many
CAGGQGGSPLHF | TGTGCCGGAGGACAGGGAGGATCACCCCTCCACTTT | TRBJ1-6 | TRBD1 | TRBV19 | -
CASSEEGRGPLHF | TGTGCCAGCAGTGAAGAGGGCCGGGGACCCCTCCACTTT | TRBJ1-6 | - | TRBV2 | many
CASSGSTRLYGYTF | TGTGCCAGCAGTGGCTCGACAAGGCTCTATGGCTACACCTTC | TRBJ1-2 | - | TRBV6-4 | -
CATSTRQRTEAFF | TGTGCCACCAGCACCCGACAGAGGACTGAAGCTTTCTTT | TRBJ1-1 | - | TRBV15 | -
CASSVHGVSPLHF | TGTGCCAGCAGCGTACACGGCGTTTCACCCCTCCACTTT | TRBJ1-6 | - | TRBV9 | once
CASSLGEAHYGYTF | TGTGCCAGCAGCTTAGGAGAGGCGCACTATGGCTACACCTTC | TRBJ1-2 | - | TRBV7-9 | many
CASSEERLGVLTF | TGTGCCAGCAGTGAAGAAAGACTAGGCGTCCTGACTTTC | TRBJ2-6 | - | TRBV2 | -
CATTMEERPGANVLTF | TGTGCCACCACCATGGAGGAAAGGCCTGGGGCCAACGTCCTGACTTTC | TRBJ2-6 | - | TRBV10-3 | -
CASNRGEGQNTEAFF | TGTGCCAGCAACAGAGGCGAAGGACAGAACACTGAAGCTTTCTTT | TRBJ1-1 | - | TRBV7-9 | many
CASSHPFGTGSHQPQHF | TGCGCCAGCAGCCATCCCTTCGGGACAGGGTCACATCAGCCCCAGCATTTT | TRBJ1-5 | TRBD1 | TRBV4-1 | -
CSAPAWTSGNYEQYF | TGCAGTGCACCCGCCTGGACTAGCGGTAACTACGAGCAGTACTTC | TRBJ2-7 | TRBD2 | TRBV20-1 | many
CASSQSPVNTGELFF | TGTGCCAGCAGCCAGTCCCCAGTGAACACCGGGGAGCTGTTTTTT | TRBJ2-2 | - | TRBV7-8 | many
CASSQDPGPQETQYF | TGCGCCAGCAGCCAAGATCCCGGACCCCAAGAGACCCAGTACTTC | TRBJ2-5 | - | TRBV4-1 | many
CASSFSLGTYEQYF | TGCGCCAGCAGTTTTTCTTTGGGGACCTACGAGCAGTACTTC | TRBJ2-7 | - | TRBV7-8 | few
CASSLTDAGELFF | TGTGCCAGCAGTTTGACGGATGCCGGGGAGCTGTTTTTT | TRBJ2-2 | - | TRBV12-3/TRBV12-4 | many
CASIPRGGKTQYF | TGTGCCAGCATCCCAAGGGGGGGTAAGACCCAGTACTTC | TRBJ2-5 | - | TRBV25-1 | many
CSARPPGFSYNSPLHF | TGCAGTGCTAGACCCCCAGGGTTCTCCTATAATTCACCCCTCCACTTT | TRBJ1-6 | - | TRBV20-1 | -
CASSPPVGQRSNQPQHF | TGTGCCAGTAGTCCTCCAGTGGGACAAAGAAGCAATCAGCCCCAGCATTTT | TRBJ1-5 | - | TRBV19 | many
CSARALPGLAGLSSYEQYF | TGCAGTGCTAGAGCCCTCCCGGGACTAGCGGGGTTAAGCTCCTACGAGCAGTACTTC | TRBJ2-7 | TRBD2 | TRBV20-1 | few
CASSPGISVGELFF | TGTGCCAGCAGCCCGGGCATTTCGGTCGGGGAGCTGTTTTTT | TRBJ2-2 | - | TRBV6-6 | few
CASSPGGGVTGELFF | TGTGCTAGCAGCCCCGGGGGGGGGGTCACCGGGGAGCTGTTTTTT | TRBJ2-2 | TRBD2 | TRBV7-7 | -
CASSFEGGETQYF | TGCGCCAGCAGCTTCGAAGGGGGAGAGACCCAGTACTTC | TRBJ2-5 | - | TRBV7-9 | -